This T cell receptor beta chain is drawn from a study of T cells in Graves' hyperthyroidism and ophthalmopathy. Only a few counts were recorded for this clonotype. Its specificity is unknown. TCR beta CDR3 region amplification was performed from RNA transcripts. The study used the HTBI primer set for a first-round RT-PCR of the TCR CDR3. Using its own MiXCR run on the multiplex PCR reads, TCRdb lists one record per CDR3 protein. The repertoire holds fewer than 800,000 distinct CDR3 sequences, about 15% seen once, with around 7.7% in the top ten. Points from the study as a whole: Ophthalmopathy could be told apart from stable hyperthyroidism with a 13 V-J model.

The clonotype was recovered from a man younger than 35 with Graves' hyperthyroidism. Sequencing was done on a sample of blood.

The CDR3 sequence is CASSSEGLADYEQYF. The CDR3 region has the DNA TGTGCCAGCAGCTCCGAGGGACTAGCCGACTACGAGCAGTACTTC. This chain connects TRBV7-8 to TRBJ2-7, with 9 bases matching TRBD2. After removal of 4 bases from V and 3 bases from J, the junction contained 7 bases not matched to a gene. Germline-derived CDR1 and CDR2 are SGHVS and FQNEAQ. The CDR3 consists of 15 residues.